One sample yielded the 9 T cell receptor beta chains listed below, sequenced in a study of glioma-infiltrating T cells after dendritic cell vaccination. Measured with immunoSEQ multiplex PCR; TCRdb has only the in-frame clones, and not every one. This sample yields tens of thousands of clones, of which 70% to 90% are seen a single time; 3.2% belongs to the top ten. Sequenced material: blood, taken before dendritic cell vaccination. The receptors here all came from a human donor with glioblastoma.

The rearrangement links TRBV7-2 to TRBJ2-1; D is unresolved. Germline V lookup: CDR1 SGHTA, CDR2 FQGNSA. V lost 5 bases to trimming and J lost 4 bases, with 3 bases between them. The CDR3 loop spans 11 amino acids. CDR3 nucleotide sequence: TGTGCCAGCAGCACATACAATGAGCAGTTCTTC. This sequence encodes CASSTYNEQFF.

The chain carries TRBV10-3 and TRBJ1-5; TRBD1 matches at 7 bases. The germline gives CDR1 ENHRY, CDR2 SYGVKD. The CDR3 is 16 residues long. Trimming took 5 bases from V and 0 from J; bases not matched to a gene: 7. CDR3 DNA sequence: TGTGCCATCAGTAAAGGGACAGCATATAGCAATCAGCCCCAGCATTTT. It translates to CAISKGTAYSNQPQHF.

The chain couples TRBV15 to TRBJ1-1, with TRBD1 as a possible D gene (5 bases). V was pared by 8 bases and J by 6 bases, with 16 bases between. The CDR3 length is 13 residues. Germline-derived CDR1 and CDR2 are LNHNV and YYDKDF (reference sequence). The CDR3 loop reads CATAWGRVAEAFF. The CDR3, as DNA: TGTGCCACCGCCTGGGGCAGGGTAGCTGAAGCTTTCTTT.

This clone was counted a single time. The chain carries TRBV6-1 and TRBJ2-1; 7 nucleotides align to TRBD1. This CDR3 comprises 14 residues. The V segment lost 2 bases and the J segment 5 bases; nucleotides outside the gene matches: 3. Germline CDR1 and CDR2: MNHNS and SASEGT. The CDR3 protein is CASSEMTGHNEQFF. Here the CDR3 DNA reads TGTGCCAGCAGTGAAATGACAGGGCACAATGAGCAGTTCTTC.

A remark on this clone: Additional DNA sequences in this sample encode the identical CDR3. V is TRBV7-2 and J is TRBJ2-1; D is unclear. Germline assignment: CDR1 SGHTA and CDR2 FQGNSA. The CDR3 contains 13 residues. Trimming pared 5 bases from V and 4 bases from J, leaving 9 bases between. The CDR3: CASSLTRYNEQFF. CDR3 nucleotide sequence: TGTGCCAGCAGCCTAACGCGGTACAATGAGCAGTTCTTC.

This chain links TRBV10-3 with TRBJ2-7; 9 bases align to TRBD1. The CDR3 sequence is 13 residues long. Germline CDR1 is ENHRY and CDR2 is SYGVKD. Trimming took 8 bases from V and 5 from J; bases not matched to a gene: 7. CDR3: CAISGQGGHEQYF. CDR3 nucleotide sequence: TGTGCCATCTCGGGACAGGGTGGCCACGAGCAGTACTTC.

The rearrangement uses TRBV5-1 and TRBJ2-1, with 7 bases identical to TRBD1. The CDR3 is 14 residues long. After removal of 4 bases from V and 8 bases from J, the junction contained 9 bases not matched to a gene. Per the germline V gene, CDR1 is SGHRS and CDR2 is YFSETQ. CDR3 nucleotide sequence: TGCGCCAGCAGCAAGGACAGGTCAGGCCATGAGCAGTTCTTC. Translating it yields CASSKDRSGHEQFF.

The CDR3 DNA follows: TGTGCCAGCCTACAAGGACAGGGCAATCAGCCCCAGCATTTT. Translated, it gives CASLQGQGNQPQHF. The V and J genes are TRBV6-1 and TRBJ1-5; TRBD1 agrees at 7 bases. Germline assignment: CDR1 MNHNS and CDR2 SASEGT. This CDR3 contains 14 residues. The junction had 6 bases not matched to a gene; V was cut back by 8 bases and J by 2 bases.

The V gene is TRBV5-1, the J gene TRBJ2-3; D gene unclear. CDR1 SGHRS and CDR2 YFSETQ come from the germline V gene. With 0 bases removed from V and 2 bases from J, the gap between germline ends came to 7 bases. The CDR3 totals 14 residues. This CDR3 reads CASSLDISTDTQYF. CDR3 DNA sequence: TGCGCCAGCAGCTTGGATATATCCACAGATACGCAGTATTTT.